This TCR beta chain was profiled in a study of a mutant IDH1 vaccine in newly diagnosed glioma. As for the study in general: Vaccinations were initiated 4-6 weeks following radiotherapy alone, or were given together with temozolomide cycles.

A remark on this clone: The target antigen is unknown.

Clones were sequenced by immunoSEQ multiplex PCR, and TCRdb holds only the in-frame ones, with some missing. Among approximately 76,000 clones listed, 90% to 95% were seen once. The time point was: week 5, during vaccination. Vaccination comprised doses that each held 300 ug of mutant IDH1 20-mer peptide, plus topical imiquimod. Trimming took off 3 bases at V and 5 bases at J, with 20 bases between the two ends. CDR3 length equals 16 residues. Germline V gene data show CDR1 as MDHEN and CDR2 as SYDVKM. Study results and limitations: Seemingly, top peripheral T cell clonotype changes bore no relation to pseudoprogression.

The rearrangement uses TRBV28 and TRBJ2-7; D could derive from TRBD1 or TRBD2 (5 bases each). This material consisted of PBMCs, taken from a glioma patient whose treatment included an IDH1 peptide vaccine. This TCR was sampled from a woman aged 45-65 years with glioma. In nucleotides, the CDR3 is TGTGCCAGCAGTTTTCAGTTAGGGCCGAGAGGGGACGAGCAGTACTTC. Translating gives CASSFQLGPRGDEQYF.